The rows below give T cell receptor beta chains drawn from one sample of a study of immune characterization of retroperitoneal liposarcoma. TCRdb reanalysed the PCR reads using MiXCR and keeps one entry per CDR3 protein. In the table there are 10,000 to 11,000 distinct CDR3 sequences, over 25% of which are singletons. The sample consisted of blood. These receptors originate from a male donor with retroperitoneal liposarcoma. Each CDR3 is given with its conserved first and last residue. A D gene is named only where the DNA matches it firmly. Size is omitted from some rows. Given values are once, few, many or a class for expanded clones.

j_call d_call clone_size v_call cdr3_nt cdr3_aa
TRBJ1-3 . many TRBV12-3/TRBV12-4 TGTGCCAGCACCCCCGACGCCGGAAACACCATATATTTT CASTPDAGNTIYF
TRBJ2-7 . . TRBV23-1 TGCGCCAGCAGTCAATTAGCCCAGAGATATGGGGACCACGAGCAGTACTTC CASSQLAQRYGDHEQYF
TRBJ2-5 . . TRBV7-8 TGTGCCAGCAGCTTAGCGCAGGTCGAGGGAGAGACCCAGTACTTC CASSLAQVEGETQYF
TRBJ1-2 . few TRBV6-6 TGTGCCAGCAGTTACGGGGTTGGCTACACCTTC CASSYGVGYTF
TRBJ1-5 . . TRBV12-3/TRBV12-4 TGTGCCAGCAGTTTAAGCGAGAGTGGCCAGCCCCAGCATTTT CASSLSESGQPQHF
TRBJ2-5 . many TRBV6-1 TGTGCCAGCAGTGACCAGAACAGGGTTCAAGAGACCCAGTACTTC CASSDQNRVQETQYF
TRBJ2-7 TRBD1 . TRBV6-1 TGTGCCAGCAGGGGACAGGGTTCCTACGAGCAGTACTTC CASRGQGSYEQYF
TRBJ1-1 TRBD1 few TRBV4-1 TGCGCCAGCAGCAAAGGGACGGGACAGCCGGGGAACACTGAAGCTTTCTTT CASSKGTGQPGNTEAFF
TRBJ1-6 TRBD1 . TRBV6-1 TGTGCCAGCCGACAGGGAGGGAATTCACCCCTCCACTTT CASRQGGNSPLHF
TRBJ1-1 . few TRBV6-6 TGTGCCAGCAGTTACGGAGAGGGAAGAGCTTTCTTT CASSYGEGRAFF
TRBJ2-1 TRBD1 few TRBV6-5 TGTGCCAGCAGTATTGTCAGGGGGAATGAGCAGTTCTTC CASSIVRGNEQFF
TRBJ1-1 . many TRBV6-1 TGTGCCAGCAGTGAAGCGCTGAACGTGGACAGAAGGGCTTTCTTT CASSEALNVDRRAFF
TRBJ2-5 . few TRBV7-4 TGTGCCAGCAGCTTACGACAGCAAGAGACCCAGTACTTC CASSLRQQETQYF
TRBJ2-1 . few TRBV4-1 TGCGCCAGCAGCCAAGACCAGGGATACGAGCAGTTCTTC CASSQDQGYEQFF
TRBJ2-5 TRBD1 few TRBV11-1 TGTGCCAGCACCACAGACAGGGCAGGGAAGACCCAGTACTTC CASTTDRAGKTQYF
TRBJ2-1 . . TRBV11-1 TGTGCCAGCAGCTTAGTTGCCCTACCATGGGGACACAATGAGCAGTTCTTC CASSLVALPWGHNEQFF
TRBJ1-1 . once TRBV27 TGTGCCAGCAGTTTTAGTAACACTGAAGCTTTCTTT CASSFSNTEAFF
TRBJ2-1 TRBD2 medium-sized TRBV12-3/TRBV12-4 TGTGCCAGCAGTTTAAGGTGGGGGGGGGTTTTATACGAGACCCAGTTCTTC CASSLRWGGVLYETQFF
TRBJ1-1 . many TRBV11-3 TGTGCCAGCAGAAATACGGGACTCTTGAACACTGAAGCTTTCTTT CASRNTGLLNTEAFF
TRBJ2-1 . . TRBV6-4 TGTGCCAGCAGGCCAAGAGGGGTGTGCGAGCAGTTCTTC CASRPRGVCEQFF
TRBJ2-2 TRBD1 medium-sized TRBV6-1 TGTGCCAGCAGTGAAGGGACAGGGGCCGGGGAGCTGTTTTTT CASSEGTGAGELFF
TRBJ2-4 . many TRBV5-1 TGCGCCAGCAGCTTGTCGGGCTCCAAAAACATTCAGTACTTC CASSLSGSKNIQYF
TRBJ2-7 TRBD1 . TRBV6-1 TGTGCCAGCAGTGTATCCGGGACAGGCTTTGCGCAGTACTTC CASSVSGTGFAQYF
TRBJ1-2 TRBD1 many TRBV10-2 TGCGCCAGCAGTGACGGACAGGGCTATGGCTACACCTTC CASSDGQGYGYTF
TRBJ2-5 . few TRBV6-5 TGTGCCAGCAGTCCAACGGGGGTTCCAAAAGAGACCCAGTACTTC CASSPTGVPKETQYF
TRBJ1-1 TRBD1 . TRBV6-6 TGTGCCAGCAAAAGGGACAGGAACACTGAAGCTTTCTTT CASKRDRNTEAFF
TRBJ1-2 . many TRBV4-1 TGCGCCAGCAGCCAAGTGCCAGCATCTAACTATGGCTACACCTTC CASSQVPASNYGYTF
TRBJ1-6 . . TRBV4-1 TGTGCCAGCAGCCAAGAGGAGACAGATTATAATTCACCCCTCCACTTT CASSQEETDYNSPLHF
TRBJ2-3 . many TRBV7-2 TGTGCCAGCAGCTTATCGGGGGGCACAGATACGCAGTATTTT CASSLSGGTDTQYF
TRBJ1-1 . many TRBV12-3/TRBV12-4 TGTGCCAGCAGTTCGGGACCCTCCACTGAAGCTTTCTTT CASSSGPSTEAFF
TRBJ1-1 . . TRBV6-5 TGTGCCAGCAGTTCCTTGGGGGGGGGGAACACTGAAGCTTTCTTT CASSSLGGGNTEAFF
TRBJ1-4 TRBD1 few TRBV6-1 TGTGCCAGCAACTCCCGGACAGGGGGATCTGAAAAACTGTTTTTT CASNSRTGGSEKLFF
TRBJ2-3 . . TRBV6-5 TGTGCCAGCAGTAGGGGGGGGGTGGATACGCAGTATTTT CASSRGGVDTQYF
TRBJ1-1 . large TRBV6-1 TGTGCCAGCAGTTTGGAAGTGAACACTGAAGCTTTCTTT CASSLEVNTEAFF
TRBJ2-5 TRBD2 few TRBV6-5 TGTGCCAGCAGGTCTCTAGCGGGGGGGATGAAGACCCAGTACTTC CASRSLAGGMKTQYF
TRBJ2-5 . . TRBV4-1 TGCGCCAGCAGCCAAGAAGAGTCTTTAGTAGTGGGTGAGGAGGAGACCCAGTACTTC CASSQEESLVVGEEETQYF
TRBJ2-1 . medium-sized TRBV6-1 TGTGCCAGTAGAGAGACGGAACCTTCTCAGTTCTTC CASRETEPSQFF
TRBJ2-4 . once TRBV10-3 TGTGCCATCAGTGAAACGGATTCCAAAAACATTCAGTACTTC CAISETDSKNIQYF
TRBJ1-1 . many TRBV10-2 TGCGCCAGCAGGGGCGACACTGAAGCTTTCTTT CASRGDTEAFF
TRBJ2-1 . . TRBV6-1 TGTGCCAGCAGTCCCTACGGGGGCAATGAGCAGTTCTTC CASSPYGGNEQFF
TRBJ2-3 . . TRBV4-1 TGCGCCAGCAGCCGTGGGGGAGTACCAACAGATACGCAGTATTTT CASSRGGVPTDTQYF
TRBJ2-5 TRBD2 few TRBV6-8 TGTGCCAGCAATAAGGGACTAGGAGGCGAGACCCAGTACTTC CASNKGLGGETQYF
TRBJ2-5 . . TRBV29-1 TGCAGCGTCCCGACAGTCGAACATACACAAGAGACCCAGTACTTC CSVPTVEHTQETQYF
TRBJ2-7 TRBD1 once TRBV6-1 TGTGCCAGCAGCGACAGGGGGCAGTACTTC CASSDRGQYF
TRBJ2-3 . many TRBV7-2 TGTGCCAGCAGCTTAACTACGGGAGCGGGCACAGATACGCAGTATTTT CASSLTTGAGTDTQYF
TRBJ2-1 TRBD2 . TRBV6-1 TGTGCCAGCAGAAAAGCGGGAGAGGGCAATGAGCAGTTCTTC CASRKAGEGNEQFF
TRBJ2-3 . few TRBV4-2 TGTGCCAGCAGCCAAGAGGCTGGCGTCACAGATACGCAGTATTTT CASSQEAGVTDTQYF
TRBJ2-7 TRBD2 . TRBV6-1 TGTGCCAGCAGTGGCGGAATACCGGGACTAGCGGGACTCAATGAGCAGTACTTC CASSGGIPGLAGLNEQYF
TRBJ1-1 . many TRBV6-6 TGTGCCAGCAGTTACAGGGCGGACACTGAAGCTTTCTTT CASSYRADTEAFF
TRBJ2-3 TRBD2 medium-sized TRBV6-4 TGTGCCAGCAGTGAGAGTAGCGGGGGGCCCGGAGATACGCAGTATTTT CASSESSGGPGDTQYF
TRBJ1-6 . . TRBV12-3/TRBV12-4 TGTGCCAGCGGCAGAAGACAGAGCTCCTATAATTCACCCCTCCACTTT CASGRRQSSYNSPLHF
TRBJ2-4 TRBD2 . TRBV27 TGTGCCAGCAGTCCGGGAGGCTCCTACAATGAGCAGTACTTC CASSPGGSYNEQYF
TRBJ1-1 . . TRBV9 TGTGCCAGCAGCGCTGGCGGAAACGCTGAAGCTTTCTTT CASSAGGNAEAFF
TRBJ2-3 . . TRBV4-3 TGCGCCAGCAGCCAAGATCGGCCAGGTGGGACGCAGTATTTT CASSQDRPGGTQYF
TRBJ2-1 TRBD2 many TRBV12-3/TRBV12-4 TGTGCCAGCAGTAGTGAGCGGGGGGGCCTCAATGAGCAGTTCTTC CASSSERGGLNEQFF
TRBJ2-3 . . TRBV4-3 TGCGCCAGCAGCTATCCAGTTAGCACAGATACGCAGTATTTT CASSYPVSTDTQYF
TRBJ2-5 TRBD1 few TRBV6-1 TGTGCCAGCAGAGAGGGACAGGGGGAGGCGGAGACCCAGTACTTC CASREGQGEAETQYF